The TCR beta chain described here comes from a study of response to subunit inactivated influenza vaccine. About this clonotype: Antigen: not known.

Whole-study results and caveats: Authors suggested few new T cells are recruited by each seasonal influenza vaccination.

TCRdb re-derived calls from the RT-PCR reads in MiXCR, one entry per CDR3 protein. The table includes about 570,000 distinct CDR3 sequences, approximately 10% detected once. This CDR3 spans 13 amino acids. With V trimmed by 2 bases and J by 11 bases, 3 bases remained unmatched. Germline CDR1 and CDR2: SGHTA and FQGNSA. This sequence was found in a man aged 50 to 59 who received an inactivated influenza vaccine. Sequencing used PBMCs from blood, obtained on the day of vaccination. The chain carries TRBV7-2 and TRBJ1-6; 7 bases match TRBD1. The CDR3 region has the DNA TGTGCCAGCAGCTTACCAGGGGGTCCACCCCTCCACTTT. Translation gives CASSLPGGPPLHF.